These 32 T cell receptor beta chains were all obtained from the same sample, sequenced in a study of T cells in women clearing cervical HPV infection. TCRdb's copy holds only in-frame clones and misses some; the assay was immunoSEQ multiplex PCR. This sample's table reports tens of thousands of clones. The sequenced sample was blood buffy coat. All receptors come from a woman aged 18 to 75 with a cervical HPV16 infection that either progressed to CIN3+ or cleared (not recorded which).

The CDR3 loop is CAWSVPRDRGGPLAFF. The covered CDR3 bases are TGTGCCTGGAGTGTACCTCGGGACAGGGGGGGACCCTTG. The chain employs TRBV30 and TRBJ1-1; 11 bases agree with TRBD1. From the germline J gene comes the end of the CDR3, since the read stops 3 residues before it. Looked up from germline, CDR1 is GTSNPN and CDR2 is SVGIG (reference sequence). CDR3 length: 16 amino acids.

Turning to this clone: The read ends 3 residues shy of where the CDR3 ends; the end is completed using the germline J gene. The chain couples TRBV2 to TRBJ2-1, with 8 nucleotides matching TRBD2. V shed 6 bases, J shed 8 bases, and the junction held 9 bases outside the gene matches. The CDR3 has 14 amino acids. Germline V gene data show CDR1 as SNHLY and CDR2 as FYNNEI. This CDR3 is CASSRGGEDHEQFF. The covered CDR3 bases are TGTGCCAGCAGCCGGGGGGGTGAGGACCATGAG.

Turning to this clone: The read comes to an end 3 residues before the CDR3 does, leaving the germline J gene to fill in the end. The same CDR3 is also encoded by other DNA sequences in this sample. The V gene is TRBV19, the J gene TRBJ1-1; maybe TRBD1 (6 bases). CDR3 length: 18 amino acids. The germline CDR1 and CDR2 sequences are LNHDA and SQIVND (reference sequence). Partial CDR3 DNA: TGTGCCAGTAGTATAGGGGGAATTAGCGGGGGGCTGCAAGAGACC. Translated: CASSIGGISGGLQET. The entire CDR3 is CASSIGGISGGLQETAFF. Drawing the rest from reference TRBV19 and TRBJ1-1, the complete variable domain is DGGITQSPKYLFRKEGQNVTLSCEQNLNHDAMYWYRQDPGQGLRLIYYSQIVNDFQKGDIAEGYSVSREKKESFPLTVTSAQKNPTAFYLCASSIGGISGGLQETAFFGQGTRLTVV.

For this clone: The read terminates 3 residues ahead of where the CDR3 ends, so the germline J gene completes it. This chain connects TRBV2 to TRBJ2-1; 8 positions match TRBD1. Germline V gives CDR1 SNHLY, CDR2 FYNNEI. The CDR3 has 15 amino acids. After removal of 3 bases from V and 2 bases from J, the junction contained 3 bases not matched to a gene. This CDR3 is CASSDWTGTYNEQFF. The CDR3 DNA, read in part, is TGTGCCAGCAGTGACTGGACAGGGACCTACAATGAG.

For this clone: Read data end 3 residues before the CDR3 end; the end is taken from the germline J gene. The rearrangement links TRBV15 to TRBJ1-4; D is unresolved. The V gene lost 0 bases and the J gene lost 8 bases, with 7 bases spanning the gap. The CDR3 is made up of 13 amino acids. Germline-derived CDR1 and CDR2 are LNHNV and YYDKDF (reference sequence). CDR3 DNA (partial): TGTGCCACCAGCAGAGATGTGAGGGAAAAA. Its translation: CATSRDVREK. The CDR3 as a whole reads CATSRDVREKLFF.

Worth noting for this clone: The read ends 3 residues early relative to the CDR3; the germline J gene fills the gap. The genes are TRBV3-1 (or the pseudogene TRBV3-2) and TRBJ1-5; no clear D gene. Per the germline V gene, CDR1 is LGHDT and CDR2 is YNNKEL (reference sequence). There are 16 residues in the CDR3. V was clipped by 1 base and J by 4 bases, with 14 bases between them. The part of the CDR3 DNA that was read is TGTGCCAGCAGCCAAGGGCTGTTGACTGATAATCAGCCC. Translating gives CASSQGLLTDNQP. The whole CDR3 protein is CASSQGLLTDNQPQHF.

The DNA read from the CDR3 is TGTGCCTGGAGTCTAGACAGGGCCGGTACCTACGAG. It yields the protein CAWSLDRAGTYE. The whole CDR3 is CAWSLDRAGTYEQYF. This chain joins TRBV30 and TRBJ2-7, with 7 bases identical to TRBD1. The read terminates 3 residues before the CDR3 end, so the remaining end is supplied by the germline J gene. The trim removed 2 bases at V and 2 bases at J, leaving 9 bases unmatched. In germline, CDR1 is GTSNPN, CDR2 SVGIG (reference sequence). The CDR3 consists of 15 residues.

Worth noting for this clone: The missing CDR3 end, 3 residues past where the read stops, is filled in from the germline J gene. This specimen includes other DNA sequences encoding the same CDR3. The chain carries TRBV29-1 and TRBJ1-3; TRBD1 matches at 7 bases. The CDR3 loop spans 16 amino acids. Trimming took 4 bases from V and 0 from J; bases not matched to a gene: 9. In germline, CDR1 is SQVTM, CDR2 ANQGSEA. The sequenced CDR3 bases are TGCAGCGTTGCTGCAGGGGGGACGAACTCTGGAAACACC. Protein product: CSVAAGGTNSGNT. The CDR3 in its entirety is CSVAAGGTNSGNTIYF. Variable domain in full (rest from reference TRBV29-1 and TRBJ1-3): SAVISQKPSRDICQRGTSLTIQCQVDSQVTMMFWYRQQPGQSLTLIATANQGSEATYESGFVIDKFPISRPNLTFSTLTVSNMSPEDSSIYLCSVAAGGTNSGNTIYFGEGSWLTVV.

In regard to this clone: The read ends 3 residues before the CDR3 terminus; that terminus is restored from the germline J gene. The chain uses TRBV30 and TRBJ1-2; D perhaps matches TRBD1 (5 bases). CDR1 and CDR2 (germline): GTSNPN, SVGIG (reference sequence). The CDR3 consists of 13 residues. The CDR3 sequence is CAWSVMGRGGYTF. The part of the CDR3 DNA that was read is TGTGCCTGGAGTGTAATGGGTAGGGGCGGC.

A word on this clone: Compared with germline, one end of the junction differs, possibly owing to a read error. The CDR3 is cut off 3 residues early in the read; its end comes from the germline J gene. This sequence joins TRBV18 and TRBJ1-6; maybe TRBD1 (5 bases). The germline gives CDR1 KGHSH, CDR2 LQKENI. The CDR3 length is 16 residues. CDR3 amino acids: CASSRTQGSYNPPLHF. The sequenced part of the CDR3 DNA is TGTGCCAGCTCACGTACTCAGGGCTCCTATAATCCACCC.

On this clone itself: The read comes to an end 3 residues before the CDR3 does, leaving the germline J gene to fill in the end. The genes are TRBV7-9 and TRBJ1-1; D gene ambiguous. This CDR3 region has 10 residues. The germline gives CDR1 SEHNR, CDR2 FQNEAQ (reference sequence). CDR3 bases read: TGTGCCAGCAGCTTACAGGTA. As protein: CASSLQV. The entire CDR3 sequence reads CASSLQVAFF.

In the case of this clone: The read ends 3 residues early relative to the CDR3; the germline J gene fills the gap. V usage is TRBV29-1 and J usage is TRBJ2-3, with 14 nucleotides matching TRBD2. From germline, CDR1 is SQVTM and CDR2 ANQGSEA. The CDR3 spans 13 residues. CDR3 bases read: TGCAGCGTGCGACTAGCGGGGGGGCCTGCG. This sequence encodes CSVRLAGGPA. The CDR3 reads in full as CSVRLAGGPAQYF.

To note about this clone: The read is 3 residues too short to cover the CDR3 end, so that end is filled in from the germline J gene. The rearrangement links TRBV30 to TRBJ2-2; D perhaps matches TRBD2 (6 bases). The CDR3 sequence is 18 residues long. The germline gives CDR1 GTSNPN, CDR2 SVGIG (reference sequence). The DNA read from the CDR3 is TGTGCCTGGAGTCTTCGTTGGAGGGGAAGGTCCTATAATTCACCG. Residues: CAWSLRWRGRSYNSP. The whole CDR3 sequence reads CAWSLRWRGRSYNSPLFF.

To note about this clone: The read falls 3 residues short of the CDR3 end, and the missing part is taken from the germline J gene. The chain joins TRBV7-7 to TRBJ2-2; 9 nucleotides align to TRBD2. The CDR3 loop spans 18 amino acids. CDR1 SSHAT and CDR2 FNYEAQ come from the germline V gene (reference sequence). J lost 1 base, V lost 2 bases, and 8 bases had no gene match. The covered CDR3 bases are TGTGCCAGCAGCTTATCACCAGCGGGGGGACAGAACACCGGGGAG. Translation gives CASSLSPAGGQNTGE. The whole CDR3 reads CASSLSPAGGQNTGELFF.

Points on this clone: The read halts 3 residues ahead of the CDR3 end, with the missing end drawn from the germline J gene. The chain employs TRBV7-2 and TRBJ1-2, with D maybe TRBD1 (6 bases). CDR1 SGHTA and CDR2 FQGNSA come from the germline V gene. This CDR3 has 12 residues. CDR3: CASSPGVVGYTF. The sequenced CDR3 bases are TGTGCCAGCAGCCCAGGGGTGGTAGGC.

Incomplete CDR3 DNA: TGTGCCAGCAGTGACAGGGGCACAGATACG. This gives the protein CASSDRGTDT. The full CDR3 protein is CASSDRGTDTQYF. The chain couples TRBV6-4 to TRBJ2-3, with D uncertain. The read stops 3 residues short of the end of the CDR3; the missing end is completed from the germline J gene. The ends were cut back, 2 bases at V and 1 base at J, with 4 bases in the middle. Germline V gene sequence: CDR1 MRHNA, CDR2 SNTAGT. The CDR3 has 13 amino acids.

With regard to this clone: The read finishes 3 residues shy of the CDR3 end, and the germline J gene is used to complete it. The genes are TRBV6-2 or TRBV6-3 and TRBJ2-3; D unresolved. This CDR3 contains 12 residues. Germline loops: CDR1 MNHEY, CDR2 SVGEGT. CDR3 DNA, as far as it was read: TGTGCCAGCACTCGGTACCAAGAGACG. Protein: CASTRYQET. The full-length CDR3 reads as CASTRYQETQYF.

Remarks on this clone: The read ends 3 residues before the CDR3 terminus; that terminus is restored from the germline J gene. The J gene is TRBJ1-1, the V gene TRBV20-1; D not resolved. The V end lost 0 bases, the J end lost 6 bases, and 20 bases lay between the germline ends. Germline V gene lookup returns CDR1 DFQATT and CDR2 SNEGSKA (reference sequence). This CDR3 has 16 residues. Incomplete CDR3 DNA: TGCAGTGCTAGAGATCGGGGTGTTACGTGGGCCTCTGAA. Translated: CSARDRGVTWASE. The full CDR3 protein is CSARDRGVTWASEAFF.

A word on this clone: The sequenced fragment ends 3 residues before the CDR3 boundary, so the rest is inferred from the germline J gene. The chain joins TRBV29-1 to TRBJ1-1, with D tentatively TRBD1 (6 bases). V lost 5 bases and J 5 bases, leaving 12 bases between the germline ends. The CDR3 sequence is 12 residues long. Germline V CDR1 and CDR2: SQVTM, ANQGSEA. The covered CDR3 bases are TGCAGCGTTTATCCAGGGGTTACTGAA. This codes for CSVYPGVTE. The full-length CDR3 reads as CSVYPGVTEAFF.

As to this clone: With the read ending 3 residues before the CDR3 end, the germline J gene is used to fill in that end. This chain links TRBV20-1 with TRBJ2-1; 8 bases agree with TRBD2. The V segment lost 0 bases and the J segment 3 bases; nucleotides outside the gene matches: 7. The CDR3 consists of 16 residues. Germline CDR1 is DFQATT and CDR2 is SNEGSKA (reference sequence). CDR3 amino acids: CSARDRVRGGYNEQFF. CDR3 DNA, as far as it was read: TGCAGTGCTAGAGATAGGGTCCGGGGGGGCTACAATGAG.

About this clone itself: The CDR3 end falls 3 residues outside the read, so it is completed with the germline J gene. The rearrangement joins TRBV29-1 to TRBJ1-1; 7 bases are shared with TRBD1. Per germline, CDR1 SQVTM and CDR2 ANQGSEA. CDR3 length: 16 residues. CDR3 amino acids: CSADGTQGRPYNEAFF. The CDR3 bases that were read are TGCAGCGCTGACGGGACACAGGGGAGGCCCTACAATGAG.

In the case of this clone: With the read ending 3 residues before the CDR3 end, the germline J gene is used to fill in that end. The J gene is TRBJ1-6, the V gene TRBV9, with D maybe TRBD1 (5 bases). V gave up 4 bases and J gave up 8 bases, with 16 bases separating them. The CDR3 covers 15 residues. CDR1 and CDR2 (germline): SGDLS, YYNGEE. CDR3 sequence: CASSPRGVQYSPLHF. The CDR3 bases that were read are TGTGCCAGCAGCCCACGGGGGGTTCAATATTCACCC.

Concerning this clone itself: The read gets to within 3 residues of the CDR3 end, and the germline J gene fills in the rest. The chain uses TRBV7-2 and TRBJ1-2, with TRBD1 as a possible D gene (6 bases). CDR3 length: 14 amino acids. Germline V gene sequence: CDR1 SGHTA, CDR2 FQGNSA. The CDR3 loop is CASSLSGGPQPYTF. The covered CDR3 bases are TGTGCCAGCAGCTTATCGGGGGGCCCTCAGCCC.

Worth noting for this clone: From the germline J gene comes the end of the CDR3, since the read stops 3 residues before it. The V and J genes are TRBV7-2 and TRBJ2-1; the match to TRBD2 covers 9 bases. Germline V lookup: CDR1 SGHTA, CDR2 FQGNSA. The CDR3 has 15 amino acids. V shed 3 bases, J shed 8 bases, and the junction held 8 bases outside the gene matches. The CDR3 DNA, read in part, is TGTGCCAGCAGCTTGGGTGGCGGGGGGGCCGATGAG. Protein: CASSLGGGGADE. The whole CDR3 region reads CASSLGGGGADEQFF.

In the case of this clone: The observed sequence ends 3 residues before the CDR3 terminus, with the missing tail filled in from the germline J gene. This chain joins TRBV20-1 and TRBJ1-1; TRBD1 is a possible D gene (5 bases). V shed 3 bases and J shed 5 bases, with 13 bases lying between them. The V gene's germline CDR1 is DFQATT and CDR2 SNEGSKA (reference sequence). CDR3 length: 13 amino acids. CDR3 DNA, as far as it was read: TGCAGTGCTAGGGAGCAGGGAGGGACTGAA. Amino acids: CSAREQGGTE. The whole CDR3 sequence reads CSAREQGGTEAFF.

For this clone: The read gets to within 3 residues of the CDR3 end, and the germline J gene fills in the rest. The V call is TRBV19, the J call TRBJ2-1, with D possibly TRBD2 on 6 matching bases. This CDR3 is 14 amino acids long. Germline CDR1 LNHDA, CDR2 SQIVND (reference sequence). V was shortened by 6 bases and J by 7 bases, with 16 bases between the two germline ends. CDR3 DNA (partial): TGTGCCAGTAGCCTAGGCGGGGTGAGGAATGAG. Amino acids: CASSLGGVRNE. The whole CDR3 protein is CASSLGGVRNEQFF. Looking up the rest from reference TRBV19 and TRBJ2-1 gives the full variable domain: DGGITQSPKYLFRKEGQNVTLSCEQNLNHDAMYWYRQDPGQGLRLIYYSQIVNDFQKGDIAEGYSVSREKKESFPLTVTSAQKNPTAFYLCASSLGGVRNEQFFGPGTRLTVL.

Regarding this clone: The read finishes 3 residues shy of the CDR3 end, and the germline J gene is used to complete it. The chain recombines TRBV18 with TRBJ2-4; 8 bases fit TRBD1. Per the germline V gene, CDR1 is KGHSH and CDR2 is LQKENI. The CDR3 length is 13 residues. CDR3 DNA (partial): TGTGCCAGCTCACAGGACAGGGCGGAGGGT. Protein sequence: CASSQDRAEG. The whole CDR3 region reads CASSQDRAEGQYF.

Points on this clone: The CDR3 end lies 3 residues beyond the end of the read and is filled in from the germline J gene. This chain connects TRBV7-3 to TRBJ1-4; unclear D gene. The CDR3 has 15 residues. V lost 2 bases and J lost 0, with 7 bases in between. Germline CDR1 SGHTA, CDR2 FQGTGA. The sequenced CDR3 bases are TGTGCCAGCAGCTTAGACTCCTCAACTAATGAAAAA. Translated, it gives CASSLDSSTNEK. The entire CDR3 is CASSLDSSTNEKLFF.

As concerns this clone: The read halts 3 residues ahead of the CDR3 end, with the missing end drawn from the germline J gene. The rearrangement links TRBV2 to TRBJ2-7; tentatively, D is TRBD1 or TRBD2 (5 bases each). Germline CDR1 reads SNHLY; CDR2 reads FYNNEI. The CDR3 length is 13 residues. V lost 7 bases and J lost 4, with 14 bases in between. CDR3 sequence: CASITTEGYEQYF. The covered CDR3 bases are TGTGCCAGCATTACGACAGAGGGGTACGAG.

With respect to this clone: The CDR3 end falls 3 residues outside the read, so it is completed with the germline J gene. The gene calls are TRBV20-1 and TRBJ2-7; 15 nucleotides align to TRBD2. The CDR3 sequence is 16 residues long. Germline lookup yields CDR1 DFQATT and CDR2 SNEGSKA (reference sequence). The J segment lost 4 bases and the V segment lost 2 bases, leaving 6 bases of the junction unmatched. The sequenced CDR3 bases are TGCAGTGCTAGACCGTTGGGGACTAGCGGGGGGTACGAG. Translation gives CSARPLGTSGGYE. The CDR3 as a whole reads CSARPLGTSGGYEQYF.

Points on this clone: The read falls 3 residues short of the CDR3 end, and the missing part is taken from the germline J gene. The genes are TRBV18 and TRBJ1-1; the D is unclear. Germline lookup yields CDR1 KGHSH and CDR2 LQKENI. The length of the CDR3 is 13 residues. Trimming removed 6 bases from V and 0 bases from J, with 8 bases in between. The sequenced CDR3 bases are TGTGCCAGCTCTGAAGCCATGAACACTGAA. This sequence encodes CASSEAMNTE. The full CDR3 sequence reads CASSEAMNTEAFF. Full variable domain (rest looked up from reference TRBV18 and TRBJ1-1): NAGVMQNPRHLVRRRGQEARLRCSPMKGHSHVYWYRQLPEEGLKFMVYLQKENIIDESGMPKERFSAEFPKEGPSILRIQQVVRGDSAAYFCASSEAMNTEAFFGQGTRLTVV.

Note on this clone: The read halts 3 residues ahead of the CDR3 end, with the missing end drawn from the germline J gene. The rearrangement joins TRBV10-2 to TRBJ1-5; D remains unclear. This CDR3 contains 14 residues. The V end lost 3 bases, the J end lost 4 bases, and 10 bases lay between the germline ends. From germline, CDR1 is WSHSY and CDR2 SAAADI. The CDR3 loop reads CASSDGQQNQPQHF. CDR3 bases read: TGCGCCAGCAGTGATGGGCAGCAAAATCAGCCC.